The sequence of this T cell receptor (beta chain) was determined in a study of blood T cell repertoires in COVID-19. This clone was seen more than once but under ten times. V lost 0 bases and J lost 9, with 28 bases in between. This CDR3 is 19 amino acids long. Germline V gives CDR1 LGHDT, CDR2 YNNKEL (reference sequence). This table comes from immunoSEQ multiplex PCR, and its TCRdb copy is limited to in-frame clones, with some not included. This table has around 290,000 clones, over 75% appearing once. Adults between roughly 18 and 95 years of age took part from fewer than 30 US areas. Either two negative PCRs, clearance, or symptom resolution qualified Cohort 3 donors as recovered.

Sample: PBMCs or T cells enriched from blood (not recorded which). This chain uses TRBV3-1 (or the pseudogene TRBV3-2) with TRBJ2-3; perhaps TRBD2 as D (6 bases). This TCR came from a woman in her twenties or thirties who had recovered from COVID-19. CDR3 loop: CASSQDVWLSGRSAGTQYF. DNA of the CDR3: TGTGCCAGCAGCCAAGACGTCTGGCTCTCAGGGAGGAGTGCGGGGACGCAGTATTTT.